These 17 T cell receptor beta chains originate from one sample sequenced in a study of T cells in Graves' hyperthyroidism and ophthalmopathy. Amplification of TCR beta CDR3 regions was performed using RNA transcripts as template. TCR CDR3 regions were first amplified by RT-PCR with HTBI primers. One entry per CDR3 protein, called by TCRdb with MiXCR from the multiplex PCR reads. The sample shows under 750,000 distinct CDR3 sequences, 15% to 20% of them seen only once. What was sequenced was blood. The receptors come from a woman aged 50 to 60 with Graves' hyperthyroidism that later progressed to Graves' ophthalmopathy.

This clonotype was recorded a few times. The chain links TRBV3-1 to TRBJ2-5; D gene unclear. The CDR3 spans 17 residues. The germline CDR1 and CDR2 sequences are LGHDT and YNNKEL (reference sequence). Trimming removed 3 bases at V and 4 bases at J, with 21 bases between. CDR3 DNA sequence: TGTGCCAGCAGCCAGGAATTGACACGGACCTTTGGAGAGACCCAGTACTTC. It codes for CASSQELTRTFGETQYF.

This clonotype has at least ten counts. This sequence joins TRBV5-1 and TRBJ1-1; D is possibly TRBD1 (6 bases). Germline lookup yields CDR1 SGHRS and CDR2 YFSETQ. V lost 0 bases and J lost 1, with 13 bases in between. This CDR3 contains 16 residues. The CDR3 DNA follows: TGCGCCAGCAGCTTGGTATTTGGGGGCGCGAACACTGAAGCTTTCTTT. This encodes CASSLVFGGANTEAFF. Using reference TRBV5-1 and TRBJ1-1 for the parts outside the CDR3, the full variable domain is KAGVTQTPRYLIKTRGQQVTLSCSPISGHRSVSWYQQTPGQGLQFLFEYFSETQRNKGNFPGRFSGRQFSNSRSEMNVSTLELGDSALYLCASSLVFGGANTEAFFGQGTRLTVV.

The gene calls are TRBV27 and TRBJ2-1; a weak D match, TRBD1 (5 bases). V was pared by 5 bases and J by 2 bases, with 10 bases between. This CDR3 region has 14 residues. The V gene's germline CDR1 is MNHEY and CDR2 SMNVEV (reference sequence). CDR3: CASSEQETYNEQFF. The CDR3 nucleotides read TGTGCCAGCAGTGAACAGGAGACCTACAATGAGCAGTTCTTC.

This clonotype was seen a handful of times. The chain is built from TRBV6-1 and TRBJ1-6; D is uncertain. This CDR3 is built from 14 residues. Trimming removed 5 bases from V and 7 bases from J, with 12 bases in between. Germline CDR1 and CDR2: MNHNS and SASEGT. The CDR3 coding sequence is TGTGCCAGCAGTTTGAGCAGGCCGAATTCACCCCTCCACTTT. Its protein is CASSLSRPNSPLHF.

The V and J genes are TRBV4-2 and TRBJ1-2, with D unclear. V lost 0 bases to trimming and J lost 3 bases, with 11 bases between them. Germline CDR1 is LGHNA and CDR2 is YNFKEQ. CDR3 length: 15 amino acids. CDR3 protein: CASSQERSTHYGYTF. The CDR3 DNA reads as TGTGCCAGCAGCCAAGAAAGGTCAACCCACTATGGCTACACCTTC.

Only a few counts were recorded for this clonotype. It may be a read error: a sequence one base away is much more abundant. The rearrangement links TRBV3-1 to TRBJ2-2; maybe TRBD2 (6 bases). Germline CDR1 is LGHDT and CDR2 is YNNKEL (reference sequence). CDR3 length: 16 amino acids. For the CDR3, the DNA is TGTGCCAGCAGCCATGGGCTGGGGACGAACACCGGGGGGCTGTTTTTT. Amino acid sequence: CASSHGLGTNTGGLFF.

This clonotype was seen at least ten times. V is TRBV20-1 and J is TRBJ2-1, with a tentative D call TRBD2 (7 bases). Trimming cost V 2 bases and J 9 bases, with 17 bases left between them. The length of the CDR3 is 14 residues. CDR1 DFQATT and CDR2 SNEGSKA come from the germline V gene (reference sequence). The CDR3 DNA sequence: TGCAGTGCTAGAATTGCGGGGGCTTCAAGTGAGCAGTTCTTC. Its translation: CSARIAGASSEQFF.

Note on this clonotype: This clone may be a read error of a much larger clone one base away. The rearrangement joins TRBV13 to TRBJ2-5; TRBD2 aligns across 11 bases. CDR1 and CDR2 from the germline V gene are PRHDT and FYEKMQ (reference sequence). This CDR3 has 15 residues. V gave up 5 bases and J gave up 2 bases; unmatched junction bases: 4. CDR3 nucleotide sequence: TGTGCCAGCAGCCTCCCTAGCGGGGGGCAAGAGACCCAGTACTTC. As protein: CASSLPSGGQETQYF.

Only a few counts were recorded for this clonotype. The chain joins TRBV6-2 or TRBV6-3 to TRBJ2-3, with D perhaps matching TRBD1 (6 bases). The V gene's germline CDR1 is MNHEY and CDR2 SVGEGT. Trimming cost V 4 bases and J 4 bases, with 12 bases left between them. The CDR3 is 14 residues long. CDR3 coding DNA: TGTGCCAGCAGTTTACGACAGGTCTCAGATACGCAGTATTTT. The encoded protein is CASSLRQVSDTQYF.

This clonotype showed up just a few times. The chain links TRBV10-2 to TRBJ2-3; 11 nucleotides align to TRBD2. The germline V gene has CDR1 WSHSY and CDR2 SAAADI. The J segment lost 4 bases and the V segment lost 4 bases, leaving 4 bases of the junction unmatched. The length of the CDR3 is 15 residues. The CDR3: CASSGVAGGPDTQYF. As DNA, the CDR3 is TGCGCCAGCAGTGGGGTAGCGGGGGGGCCAGATACGCAGTATTTT.

There are a few counts of this clonotype. This chain connects TRBV7-9 to TRBJ2-5; no clear D gene. CDR3 length: 16 residues. Germline V gives CDR1 SEHNR, CDR2 FQNEAQ (reference sequence). Trimming pared 2 bases from V and 1 base from J, leaving 14 bases between. CDR3 DNA: TGTGCCAGCAGCTTAATCCCGGTAGGGCCCCAAGAGACCCAGTACTTC. Translating gives CASSLIPVGPQETQYF. Based on the CDR3 plus reference TRBV7-9 and TRBJ2-5, the full variable domain is DTGVSQNPRHKITKRGQNVTFRCDPISEHNRLYWYRQTLGQGPEFLTYFQNEAQLEKSRLLSDRFSAERPKGSFSTLEIQRTEQGDSAMYLCASSLIPVGPQETQYFGPGTRLLVL.

This clonotype has a count of ten or more. The chain carries TRBV3-1 and TRBJ1-2, with 10 bases fitting TRBD1. The CDR3 covers 15 residues. The V and J ends lost 4 bases and 1 base, in that order; junction bases with no gene match: 3. Germline CDR1 LGHDT, CDR2 YNNKEL (reference sequence). The CDR3 reads CASSRDRGDNYGYTF. The CDR3 bases are TGTGCCAGCAGCCGGGACAGGGGAGATAACTATGGCTACACCTTC.

The chain is built from TRBV11-1 and TRBJ2-4, with no clear D. Germline CDR1 is SGHAT and CDR2 is FQDESV (reference sequence). The CDR3 extends over 15 amino acids. The germline V and J ends were trimmed by 4 bases and 0 bases, with 10 bases remaining between them. In nucleotides, the CDR3 is TGTGCCAGCAGCTACAGTGCTCTAGCCAAAAACATTCAGTACTTC. This sequence encodes CASSYSALAKNIQYF.

This rearrangement joins TRBV9 to TRBJ1-6; the match to TRBD1 covers 9 bases. This CDR3 comprises 17 residues. From germline, CDR1 is SGDLS and CDR2 YYNGEE. The trim removed 3 bases at V and 7 bases at J, leaving 11 bases unmatched. CDR3 region: CASSASGTGSYNSPLHF. The CDR3 DNA reads TGTGCCAGCAGCGCCTCCGGGACAGGGTCGTACAATTCACCCCTCCACTTT.

The V and J genes are TRBV19 and TRBJ2-1, with D unclear. Deletions cut 5 bases from V and 0 bases from J, with 8 bases between. The CDR3 covers 14 residues. Germline CDR1 and CDR2: LNHDA and SQIVND (reference sequence). CDR3 sequence: CASSDAFSYNEQFF. The DNA for the CDR3 is TGTGCCAGTAGTGATGCATTCTCCTACAATGAGCAGTTCTTC.

The chain recombines TRBV11-2 with TRBJ1-5; D may be TRBD1 (5 bases). Trimming stripped 6 bases from V and 11 bases from J, with 20 bases between. The germline V gene has CDR1 SGHAT and CDR2 FQNNGV. The CDR3 extends over 14 amino acids. CDR3 nucleotides: TGTGCCAGCAGATTTACAGGCGCCGGTGGGGCCCAGCATTTT. This encodes CASRFTGAGGAQHF.

This clonotype was counted many times. This chain connects TRBV19 to TRBJ1-1, with 9 bases fitting TRBD1. This CDR3 is 16 amino acids long. V trimming: 5 bases; J trimming: 4 bases; junction bases outside the gene matches: 11. Per germline, CDR1 LNHDA and CDR2 SQIVND (reference sequence). The CDR3 DNA reads TGTGCCAGTAGTCCGAGCCGGACAGGGGCATCCACTGAAGCTTTCTTT. Its protein is CASSPSRTGASTEAFF.